This record looks at one TCR beta chain sequence and its context. What it recognizes is unknown. The entry originates in a study of shared clonotypes between healthy human individuals. The study, taken as a whole, reports: A limitation of the genetic and exposure-history diversity represented arose from few donors. Only blood was sampled, and tissue TCR repertoires likely differ from blood ones.

Germline V gene sequence: CDR1 KGHSH, CDR2 LQKENI. Unmatched junction bases numbered 19, after V lost 6 bases and J lost 9 bases. This CDR3 region has 19 residues. Every contributor of samples was a Caucasian grown-up residing in Nashville, Tennessee. Deep-level assay runs were performed. Clones were sequenced by immunoSEQ multiplex PCR, and TCRdb holds only the in-frame ones, with some missing. Seen here are a few hundred thousand clones, roughly 80% observed once, and the top ten hold around 13%. The sequence was obtained from a woman aged 40-49 years in good health. Some clones in this sample may be carry-over from other donors' samples. The sample taken for sequencing was PBMCs. The chain combines TRBV18 with TRBJ2-1; TRBD2 matches 14 bases. CDR3 nucleotide sequence: TGTGCCAGCTCTCTTCGAGGACTAGCGGGAGGAGGACTCGGGGGTGAGCAGTTCTTC. Residues: CASSLRGLAGGGLGGEQFF.